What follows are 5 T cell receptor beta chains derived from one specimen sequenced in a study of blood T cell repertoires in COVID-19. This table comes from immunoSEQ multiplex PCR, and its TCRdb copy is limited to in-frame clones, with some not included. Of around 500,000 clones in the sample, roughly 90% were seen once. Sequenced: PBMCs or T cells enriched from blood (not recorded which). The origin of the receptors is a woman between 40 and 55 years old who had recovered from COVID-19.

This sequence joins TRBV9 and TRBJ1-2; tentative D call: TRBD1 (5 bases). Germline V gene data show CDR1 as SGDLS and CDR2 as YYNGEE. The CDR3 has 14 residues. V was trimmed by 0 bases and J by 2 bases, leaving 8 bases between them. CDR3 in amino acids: CASSVARTNYGYTF. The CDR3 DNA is TGTGCCAGCAGCGTAGCTAGGACAAACTATGGCTACACCTTC. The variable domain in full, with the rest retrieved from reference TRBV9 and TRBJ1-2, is DSGVTQTPKHLITATGQRVTLRCSPRSGDLSVYWYQQSLDQGLQFLIQYYNGEERAKGNILERFSAQQFPDLHSELNLSSLELGDSALYFCASSVARTNYGYTFGSGTRLTVV.

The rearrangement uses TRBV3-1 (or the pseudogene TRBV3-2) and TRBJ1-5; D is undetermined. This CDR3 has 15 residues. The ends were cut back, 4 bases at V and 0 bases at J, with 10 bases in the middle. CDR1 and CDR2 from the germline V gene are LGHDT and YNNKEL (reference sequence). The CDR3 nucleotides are TGTGCCAGCAGCCGAGGAATTATTAGCAATCAGCCCCAGCATTTT. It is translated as CASSRGIISNQPQHF.

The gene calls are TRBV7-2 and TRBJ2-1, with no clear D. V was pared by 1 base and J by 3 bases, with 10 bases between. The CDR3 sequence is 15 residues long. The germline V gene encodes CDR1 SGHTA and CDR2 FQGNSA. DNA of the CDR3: TGTGCCAGCAGCTTAGGCTGGCAGATCTACAATGAGCAGTTCTTC. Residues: CASSLGWQIYNEQFF.

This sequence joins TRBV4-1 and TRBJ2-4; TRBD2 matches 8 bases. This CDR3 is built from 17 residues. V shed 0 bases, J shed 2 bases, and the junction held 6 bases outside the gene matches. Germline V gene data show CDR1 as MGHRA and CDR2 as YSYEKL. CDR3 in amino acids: CASSQDVGTRPKNIQYF. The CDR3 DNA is TGCGCCAGCAGCCAAGATGTTGGGACTAGGCCCAAAAACATTCAGTACTTC.

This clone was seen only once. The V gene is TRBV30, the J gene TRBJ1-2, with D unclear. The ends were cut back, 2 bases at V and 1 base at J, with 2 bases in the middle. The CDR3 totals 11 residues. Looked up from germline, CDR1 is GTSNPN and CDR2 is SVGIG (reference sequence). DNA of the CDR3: TGTGCCTGGAGTCATAACTATGGCTACACCTTC. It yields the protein CAWSHNYGYTF.